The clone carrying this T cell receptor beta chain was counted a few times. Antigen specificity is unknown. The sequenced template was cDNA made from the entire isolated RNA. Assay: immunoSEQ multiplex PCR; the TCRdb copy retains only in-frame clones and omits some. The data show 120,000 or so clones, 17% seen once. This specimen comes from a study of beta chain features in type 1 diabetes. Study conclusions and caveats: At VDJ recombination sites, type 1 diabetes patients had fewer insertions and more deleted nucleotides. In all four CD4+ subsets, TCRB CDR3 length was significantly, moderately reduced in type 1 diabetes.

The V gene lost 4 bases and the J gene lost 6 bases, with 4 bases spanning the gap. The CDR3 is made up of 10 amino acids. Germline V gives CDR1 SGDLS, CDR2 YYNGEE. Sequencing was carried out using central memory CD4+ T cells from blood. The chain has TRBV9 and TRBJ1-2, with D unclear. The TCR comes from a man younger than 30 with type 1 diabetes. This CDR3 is CASSNHGYTF. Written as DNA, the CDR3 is TGTGCCAGCAGCAACCATGGCTACACCTTC.